These 30 T cell receptor beta chains share one sample of origin, sequenced in a study of read filtering for tumor transcriptome and immune sequencing. From roughly 0.4 ug of RNA, a library with molecular barcoded alpha/delta and beta/gamma adaptors was made. TCRdb passed the reads through MiXCR, listing each CDR3 protein once. The table has about 45,000 distinct CDR3 sequences, 20% seen once. Material: a population of CD138-negative cells sorted from bone marrow. All receptors come from a donor at least 40 years old with multiple myeloma.

This clonotype was recorded at least ten times. The V call is TRBV18, the J call TRBJ2-3; 10 nucleotides line up with TRBD2. CDR3 length: 17 residues. Germline V gene lookup returns CDR1 KGHSH and CDR2 LQKENI. V lost 7 bases to trimming and J lost 3 bases; unmatched junction nucleotides: 13. The CDR3 sequence: CASLLYMTSGRTDTQYF. CDR3 in DNA: TGTGCCAGCTTACTCTACATGACTAGCGGGCGGACAGATACGCAGTATTTT. Looking up the rest from reference TRBV18 and TRBJ2-3 gives the full variable domain: NAGVMQNPRHLVRRRGQEARLRCSPMKGHSHVYWYRQLPEEGLKFMVYLQKENIIDESGMPKERFSAEFPKEGPSILRIQQVVRGDSAAYFCASLLYMTSGRTDTQYFGPGTRLTVL.

The sample holds many counts of this clonotype. This rearrangement joins TRBV24-1 to TRBJ2-1; 7 positions match TRBD2. The germline gives CDR1 KGHDR, CDR2 SFDVKD. The CDR3 length is 17 residues. With 2 bases clipped from V and 9 bases from J, the junction kept 15 bases outside the gene matches. CDR3 in DNA: TGTGCCACCAGTGATTCCTCCGTGGAGCGGGATGAACTTGAGCAGTTCTTC. Translating gives CATSDSSVERDELEQFF.

This clonotype was found many times. The gene calls are TRBV14 and TRBJ2-1; D assignment may be TRBD1 or TRBD2 (5 bases each). In germline, CDR1 is SGHDN, CDR2 FVKESK. The CDR3 totals 11 residues. V was shortened by 3 bases and J by 10 bases, with 7 bases between the two germline ends. In DNA, the CDR3 is TGTGCCAGCAGCCAGGGACCGGAGCAGTTCTTC. Encoded protein: CASSQGPEQFF.

This rearrangement joins TRBV12-3 or TRBV12-4 to TRBJ2-2, with 7 bases matching TRBD1. CDR3 length equals 14 residues. Losses at the gene ends were 10 bases for V and 6 bases for J; bases not matched to a gene: 11. This CDR3 is CATGGQVDPGELFF. CDR3 bases: TGTGCCACAGGCGGACAGGTGGATCCCGGGGAGCTGTTTTTT.

This clonotype was counted at least ten times. J is TRBJ2-1 and V is TRBV20-1; 7 positions agree with TRBD2. CDR1 DFQATT and CDR2 SNEGSKA come from the germline V gene (reference sequence). Trimming at V came to 6 bases and at J to 9 bases, leaving 14 bases not matched to a gene. The CDR3 contains 14 residues. CDR3 DNA: TGCAGTGCAGTTGTGGCTAGCAAGCGGGGTGAGCAGTTCTTC. It is translated as CSAVVASKRGEQFF.

This clonotype occurred many times. The chain employs TRBV29-1 and TRBJ2-5; D is possibly TRBD1 (6 bases). Per germline, CDR1 SQVTM and CDR2 ANQGSEA. The CDR3 is 14 amino acids. V was pared by 0 bases and J by 1 base, with 9 bases between. CDR3 nucleotide sequence: TGCAGCGTTGAAGAGGGGACAACCCAAGAGACCCAGTACTTC. The encoded protein is CSVEEGTTQETQYF.

This clonotype was counted ten times or more. V and J are TRBV7-9 and TRBJ1-1; TRBD1 is a possible D gene (5 bases). The CDR3 is 15 amino acids. CDR1 and CDR2 from the germline V gene are SEHNR and FQNEAQ (reference sequence). Trimming cost V 5 bases and J 2 bases, with 15 bases left between them. The CDR3 sequence is CASSPGGLGNTEAFF. The CDR3 region has the DNA TGTGCCAGCAGCCCTGGGGGGTTAGGAAACACTGAAGCTTTCTTT.

At least ten counts were recorded for this clonotype. The chain combines TRBV29-1 with TRBJ1-1; D is perhaps TRBD1 (5 bases). CDR1 SQVTM and CDR2 ANQGSEA come from the germline V gene. With 5 bases removed from V and 8 bases from J, the gap between germline ends came to 15 bases. There are 12 residues in the CDR3. In DNA form, the CDR3 reads TGCAGCGTTCCCGGGACTCCTAACGAAGCTTTCTTT. Encoded protein: CSVPGTPNEAFF.

This clonotype has more than one count but fewer than ten. The chain carries TRBV11-2 and TRBJ1-1; D is ambiguous. Trimming took off 4 bases at V and 1 base at J, with 7 bases between the two ends. CDR3 length: 13 amino acids. Germline values: CDR1 SGHAT, CDR2 FQNNGV. CDR3: CASSYTKNTEAFF. CDR3 in DNA: TGTGCCAGCAGCTACACCAAGAACACTGAAGCTTTCTTT.

For the CDR3, the DNA is TGTGCCAGCAGCTTGGTGGACAGGAACACTGAAGCTTTCTTT. It encodes CASSLVDRNTEAFF. The chain links TRBV5-6 to TRBJ1-1, with D perhaps matching TRBD1 (6 bases). V gave up 0 bases and J gave up 1 base, with 7 bases separating them. CDR3 length: 14 residues. Germline loops: CDR1 SGHDT, CDR2 YYEEEE.

The table lists this clonotype with many counts. The V and J genes are TRBV29-1 and TRBJ1-2; D not resolved. The ends were cut back, 0 bases at V and 7 bases at J, with 9 bases in the middle. Germline CDR1 reads SQVTM; CDR2 reads ANQGSEA. CDR3 length: 12 amino acids. The CDR3 sequence is CSVEEGRAGYTF. In DNA, the CDR3 is TGCAGCGTTGAAGAAGGCAGAGCTGGCTACACCTTC.

This clonotype appeared a few times. CDR3 protein: CASSGMWNEQFF. In nucleotides, the CDR3 is TGTGCTAGCTCGGGTATGTGGAATGAGCAGTTCTTC. The genes are TRBV12-5 and TRBJ2-1, with D unresolved. Germline-derived CDR1 and CDR2 are LGHNT and FRNRAP. Trimming took 9 bases from V and 7 from J, leaving 13 bases between them. The CDR3 sequence is 12 residues long.

This clonotype has at least ten counts. The rearrangement joins TRBV15 to TRBJ1-2, with a weak D call TRBD1 (5 bases). This CDR3 has 15 amino acids. Trimming stripped 3 bases from V and 4 bases from J, with 15 bases between. Germline V lookup: CDR1 LNHNV, CDR2 YYDKDF (reference sequence). Here the CDR3 reads CATSSTGLTPYGYTF. Written as DNA, the CDR3 is TGTGCCACCAGCAGTACGGGACTCACCCCCTATGGCTACACCTTC.

A note on this clonotype: A much larger clone is a single base away; this may be a read error. This rearrangement joins TRBV10-3 to TRBJ2-3, with 7 bases that match TRBD2. Germline V gene data show CDR1 as ENHRY and CDR2 as SYGVKD. CDR3 length: 14 residues. The CDR3 DNA follows: TGTGCCATCAGTGGGGCGGGAGCCACAGGTACGCAGTATTTT. This sequence encodes CAISGAGATGTQYF.

This clonotype was seen at least ten times. V and J are TRBV7-8 and TRBJ1-1; the match to TRBD1 covers 7 bases. Germline V gives CDR1 SGHVS, CDR2 FQNEAQ. After removal of 3 bases from V and 7 bases from J, the junction contained 5 bases not matched to a gene. The CDR3 runs to 13 residues. For the CDR3, the DNA is TGTGCCAGCAGCTTCGGGACAGACATTGAAGCTTTCTTT. This sequence encodes CASSFGTDIEAFF.

This clonotype occurred many times. The chain is built from TRBV10-3 and TRBJ1-1, with TRBD1 as a possible D gene (6 bases). Deletions cut 7 bases from V and 1 base from J, with 10 bases between. This CDR3 is 13 amino acids long. Germline CDR1 ENHRY, CDR2 SYGVKD. CDR3 sequence (DNA): TGTGCCATCATGACGGGACAGAACACTGAAGCTTTCTTT. Translating it yields CAIMTGQNTEAFF.

This clonotype showed up many times. The V and J genes are TRBV7-9 and TRBJ2-1; the match to TRBD2 covers 9 bases. Germline V gene data show CDR1 as SEHNR and CDR2 as FQNEAQ (reference sequence). The CDR3 is 18 amino acids. V gave up 0 bases and J gave up 7 bases; unmatched junction bases: 13. The CDR3 nucleotides are TGTGCCAGCAGCTTAGCGCCATTTAGCGGGAGACGATTGAATGAGCAGTTCTTC. This codes for CASSLAPFSGRRLNEQFF.

This clonotype showed up many times. The rearrangement uses TRBV7-3 and TRBJ2-2, with a weak D call TRBD2 (6 bases). V shed 2 bases and J shed 5 bases, with 15 bases lying between them. Germline V gene data show CDR1 as SGHTA and CDR2 as FQGTGA. The CDR3 spans 16 residues. DNA of the CDR3: TGTGCCAGCAGCTTATTAGGAGGGAGCGAGACCGGGGAGCTGTTTTTT. Its protein is CASSLLGGSETGELFF.

Only one count was recorded for this clonotype. An end of the junction differs from the germline gene, which may be a read error. The chain recombines TRBV19 with TRBJ1-5; the D is unclear. The CDR3 runs 15 residues. Germline-derived CDR1 and CDR2 are LNHDA and SQIVND (reference sequence). CDR3 in DNA: TGTGCCGGTAGTATTCGGCCAGATAGCAATCAGCCTCAGCATTTT. Amino acid sequence: CAGSIRPDSNQPQHF.

In regard to this clonotype: Its ends do not fully match the called genes, so a read error is possible. This chain links TRBV6-2 or TRBV6-3 with TRBJ2-2, with 11 bases lining up with TRBD1. This CDR3 contains 12 residues. Germline lookup yields CDR1 MNHEY and CDR2 SVGEGT. The CDR3 loop reads CASSTGQGELFF. The CDR3 DNA reads as TGTGCCAGCAGTACGGGACAGGGGGAGCTGTTTTTC.

The chain recombines TRBV9 with TRBJ1-1; D uncertain. CDR3 length equals 12 residues. V lost 4 bases to trimming and J lost 8 bases, with 12 bases between them. Germline-derived CDR1 and CDR2 are SGDLS and YYNGEE. The CDR3 is CASSPTGREAFF. DNA of the CDR3: TGTGCCAGCAGCCCAACCGGACGGGAAGCTTTCTTT. Full variable domain (outside the CDR3, taken from reference TRBV9 and TRBJ1-1): DSGVTQTPKHLITATGQRVTLRCSPRSGDLSVYWYQQSLDQGLQFLIQYYNGEERAKGNILERFSAQQFPDLHSELNLSSLELGDSALYFCASSPTGREAFFGQGTRLTVV.

There are many counts of this clonotype. This chain uses TRBV29-1 with TRBJ2-7; maybe TRBD1 (6 bases). V was cut by 4 bases and J by 3 bases, with 13 bases left in between. This CDR3 spans 13 amino acids. Germline V gene sequence: CDR1 SQVTM, CDR2 ANQGSEA. CDR3: CSVVRGADYEQYF. CDR3 sequence (DNA): TGCAGCGTTGTCAGGGGCGCAGACTACGAGCAGTACTTC.

This clonotype was seen at least ten times. The chain combines TRBV6-6 with TRBJ2-5; D is undetermined. The V gene's germline CDR1 is MNHNY and CDR2 SVGAGI (reference sequence). V lost 2 bases and J 4 bases, leaving 8 bases between the germline ends. The CDR3 has 13 amino acids. Here the CDR3 DNA reads TGTGCCAGCAGTTACCAAACAAGAGAGACCCAGTACTTC. Residues: CASSYQTRETQYF.

The chain carries TRBV7-9 and TRBJ2-5; D gene uncertain. V was clipped by 1 base and J by 0 bases, with 9 bases between them. The CDR3 loop spans 15 amino acids. The germline gives CDR1 SEHNR, CDR2 FQNEAQ (reference sequence). Here the CDR3 reads CASSLEAEYQETQYF. The CDR3 region has the DNA TGTGCCAGCAGCTTAGAGGCAGAATACCAAGAGACCCAGTACTTC.

As for this clonotype: The junction and the germline gene differ at one end; a read error may be behind it. The J gene is TRBJ2-1, the V gene TRBV2; D ambiguous. The germline V gene has CDR1 SNHLY and CDR2 FYNNEI. The CDR3 consists of 13 residues. The CDR3 coding sequence is TGTGCCAGCAGTTTCAAGGTTGCCAATGAGCAGTCCTTC. It yields the protein CASSFKVANEQSF. The variable domain in full, with the rest retrieved from reference TRBV2 and TRBJ2-1, is EPEVTQTPSHQVTQMGQEVILRCVPISNHLYFYWYRQILGQKVEFLVSFYNNEISEKSEIFDDQFSVERPDGSNFTLKIRSTKLEDSAMYFCASSFKVANEQSFGPGTRLTVL.

This clonotype is classed as medium-sized (0.01 to 0.1%). The rearrangement links TRBV3-1 to TRBJ2-1, with 8 positions matching TRBD2. The V segment lost 5 bases and the J segment 6 bases; nucleotides outside the gene matches: 9. From germline, CDR1 is LGHDT and CDR2 YNNKEL (reference sequence). This CDR3 region has 15 residues. CDR3 sequence reads: CASSNQREWANEQFF. CDR3 in DNA: TGTGCCAGCAGCAATCAGCGGGAGTGGGCCAATGAGCAGTTCTTC.

This clonotype was seen ten or more times. The gene calls are TRBV19 and TRBJ2-2; 11 bases are a match to TRBD2. Germline trimming cut 6 bases from V and 7 bases from J; bases unmatched to any gene: 7. CDR3 length: 15 amino acids. CDR1 and CDR2 (germline): LNHDA, SQIVND (reference sequence). The CDR3 region has the DNA TGTGCCAGTAGCCCACTAGCGGGAGATCACGGGGAGCTGTTTTTT. Residues: CASSPLAGDHGELFF.

This clonotype was seen many times. The chain links TRBV20-1 to TRBJ1-5; 8 nucleotides match TRBD1. The V gene end was trimmed by 1 base and the J gene end by 4 bases; junction bases not matched to a gene: 15. The CDR3 contains 18 residues. The germline V gene encodes CDR1 DFQATT and CDR2 SNEGSKA (reference sequence). The CDR3 DNA is TGCAGTGCTAGAGCGAACGGACAGGGAACCCGAACGAATCAGCCCCAGCATTTT. Residues: CSARANGQGTRTNQPQHF.

This clonotype has a handful of counts. The CDR3 coding sequence is TGTGCCAGCAGCTTGTCGCCGCGCAAGAACACTGAAGCTTTCTTT. It translates to CASSLSPRKNTEAFF. The chain joins TRBV5-4 to TRBJ1-1; D is ambiguous. CDR3 length: 15 amino acids. Germline V lookup: CDR1 SGHNT, CDR2 YYREEE (reference sequence). Trimming took 1 base from V and 1 from J, leaving 11 bases between them.

This clonotype came up a few times. The chain has TRBV4-3 and TRBJ2-7, with 8 bases identical to TRBD1. The CDR3 covers 15 residues. Germline V gene sequence: CDR1 LGHNA, CDR2 YSLEER. V was pared by 1 base and J by 3 bases, with 5 bases of the junction left unmatched. CDR3 in DNA: TGCGCCAGCAGCCAAGTTGAGACAGGGGACTACGAGCAGTACTTC. As protein: CASSQVETGDYEQYF.